The 30 T cell receptor beta chains below come from one sample, sequenced in a study of blood T cells in healthy people across ages. The authors ran a second PCR of about 7 to 12 cycles using a sample-barcoded 5' primer and a J-beta primer mix. MiXCR, run by TCRdb on the 5' RACE reads, gives a single entry per CDR3 protein. The table records about 640,000 distinct CDR3 sequences, around 54% of them present only once. Sequenced: blood. These receptors all come from a man in his 60s in good health.

The chain carries TRBV10-3 and TRBJ2-7, with D tentatively TRBD1 or TRBD2 (5 bases each). This CDR3 has 15 amino acids. Germline CDR1 is ENHRY and CDR2 is SYGVKD. Deletions cut 0 bases from V and 3 bases from J, with 12 bases between. The CDR3 DNA reads TGTGCCATCAGTGAGTCGGGACGGGGATTCTACGAGCAGTACTTC. As protein: CAISESGRGFYEQYF.

The sample holds a few counts of this clonotype. A read error may account for a junction end that differs from germline. The chain couples TRBV5-1 to TRBJ2-2; D is undetermined. The CDR3 covers 14 residues. CDR1 SGHRS and CDR2 YFSETQ come from the germline V gene. CDR3 protein: CASSLGTNTGELFF. In DNA form, the CDR3 reads TGTGCCAGCAGTTTGGGAACGAACACCGGGGAGCTGTTTTTT.

The chain has TRBV5-1 and TRBJ1-2; possible D gene TRBD1, 5 bases. Between the trimmed V and J ends, which lost 0 bases and 4 bases, there was a span of 10 bases. The CDR3 sequence is 14 residues long. Looked up from germline, CDR1 is SGHRS and CDR2 is YFSETQ. The CDR3 region is CASSLVSRAYGYTF. The CDR3, as DNA: TGCGCCAGCAGCTTGGTTTCCAGGGCCTATGGCTACACCTTC.

This clonotype was seen a few times. CDR3 sequence reads: CSASLGGRVGEQFF. The DNA for the CDR3 is TGCAGTGCTAGTTTGGGGGGGCGCGTCGGTGAGCAGTTCTTC. The V gene is TRBV20-1, the J gene TRBJ2-1, with D maybe TRBD2 (7 bases). Germline V gives CDR1 DFQATT, CDR2 SNEGSKA (reference sequence). CDR3 length: 14 residues. V lost 3 bases, J lost 9 bases, and 18 bases lay in between.

The chain combines TRBV4-2 with TRBJ2-1; 9 nucleotides match TRBD2. This CDR3 is 16 amino acids long. Germline CDR1 and CDR2: LGHNA and YNFKEQ. V was pared by 6 bases and J by 4 bases, with 10 bases of the junction left unmatched. The CDR3 bases are TGTGCCAGCAGGCCTCAGGGTGCGGGGGGGTACAATGAGCAGTTCTTC. Translated, it gives CASRPQGAGGYNEQFF.

This rearrangement joins TRBV10-3 to TRBJ1-2; the match to TRBD1 covers 8 bases. Germline trimming cut 7 bases from V and 0 bases from J; bases unmatched to any gene: 4. Germline values: CDR1 ENHRY, CDR2 SYGVKD. The CDR3 sequence is 14 residues long. The CDR3: CAITKDRANYGYTF. DNA for the CDR3: TGTGCCATCACTAAGGACAGGGCTAACTATGGCTACACCTTC.

This clonotype was detected only a few times. This sequence joins TRBV27 and TRBJ2-1; D may be TRBD1 (6 bases). The CDR3 sequence is 16 residues long. Trimming cost V 5 bases and J 4 bases, with 18 bases left between them. Germline-derived CDR1 and CDR2 are MNHEY and SMNVEV (reference sequence). The CDR3 sequence: CASSRLQGTYYNEQFF. Here the CDR3 DNA reads TGTGCCAGCAGTCGATTACAGGGTACCTATTACAATGAGCAGTTCTTC.

V is TRBV24-1 and J is TRBJ2-7, with D possibly being TRBD1 or TRBD2 (5 bases each). There are 14 residues in the CDR3. The germline V gene encodes CDR1 KGHDR and CDR2 SFDVKD. The V end lost 3 bases, the J end lost 7 bases, and 15 bases lay between the germline ends. In DNA form, the CDR3 reads TGTGCCACCAGTGATGCAGGGACCGAGGAGGAGCAGTACTTC. Its protein is CATSDAGTEEEQYF.

The chain combines TRBV4-1 with TRBJ2-7, with D possibly matching TRBD2 (7 bases). This CDR3 region has 16 residues. V was shortened by 3 bases and J by 7 bases, with 22 bases between the two germline ends. Germline values: CDR1 MGHRA, CDR2 YSYEKL. The CDR3 here is CASSHGVGGRDNEQYF. The DNA for the CDR3 is TGCGCCAGCAGCCACGGCGTCGGGGGGAGGGACAATGAGCAGTACTTC.

The CDR3 sequence: CSARDPGGPKYNEQFF. As DNA, the CDR3 is TGCAGTGCTAGAGACCCGGGGGGGCCAAAGTACAATGAGCAGTTCTTC. This chain links TRBV20-1 with TRBJ2-1, with TRBD2 identical over 8 bases. J lost 4 bases, V lost 0 bases, and 8 bases had no gene match. Germline V gene lookup returns CDR1 DFQATT and CDR2 SNEGSKA (reference sequence). This CDR3 has 16 amino acids.

The chain combines TRBV25-1 with TRBJ2-3; the D call may be TRBD1 or TRBD2 (5 bases each). Per germline, CDR1 MGHDK and CDR2 SYGVNS. The CDR3 runs to 17 residues. Trimming took 1 base from V and 3 from J, leaving 17 bases between them. The CDR3 DNA sequence: TGTGCCAGCAGTGAATCGAGGCGACAGAGAGGGACAGATACGCAGTATTTT. Its translation: CASSESRRQRGTDTQYF.

The chain combines TRBV5-5 with TRBJ1-1; 7 bases fit TRBD1. Germline assignment: CDR1 SGHKS and CDR2 YYEKEE (reference sequence). The CDR3 runs to 15 residues. V lost 2 bases, J lost 5 bases, and 9 bases stayed unmatched. Here the CDR3 reads CASSFRQGRGTEAFF. The CDR3 region has the DNA TGTGCCAGCAGCTTTCGACAGGGTCGGGGGACTGAAGCTTTCTTT.

This chain joins TRBV7-9 and TRBJ2-1, with D perhaps matching TRBD2 (5 bases). This CDR3 has 12 residues. Germline values: CDR1 SEHNR, CDR2 FQNEAQ (reference sequence). Between the trimmed V and J ends, which lost 6 bases and 10 bases, there was a span of 13 bases. The CDR3 DNA is TGTGCCAGCAGACACCAAGGACTGGAGCAGTTCTTC. Translation gives CASRHQGLEQFF.

The chain employs TRBV4-1 and TRBJ2-5; 11 nucleotides match TRBD2. After removal of 5 bases from V and 11 bases from J, the junction contained 13 bases not matched to a gene. The CDR3 runs to 15 residues. Per the germline V gene, CDR1 is MGHRA and CDR2 is YSYEKL. In nucleotides, the CDR3 is TGCGCCAGCAGCACCCCCGGGACTAGCGGTTTAGAGCAGTACTTC. It yields the protein CASSTPGTSGLEQYF.

The chain links TRBV25-1 to TRBJ2-5; 9 positions agree with TRBD1. The CDR3 loop spans 16 amino acids. The V gene's germline CDR1 is MGHDK and CDR2 SYGVNS. The ends lost 5 bases at V and 3 bases at J; junction bases unmatched: 10. The CDR3, as DNA: TGTGCCAGCAGTTCACACGGACAGGGGAGTGAAGAGACCCAGTACTTC. It translates to CASSSHGQGSEETQYF.

This clonotype has more than one count but fewer than ten. This rearrangement joins TRBV10-2 to TRBJ2-1; 11 bases map to TRBD2. Trimming cost V 4 bases and J 10 bases; bases outside gene matches: 6. The CDR3 is 14 residues long. The V gene's germline CDR1 is WSHSY and CDR2 SAAADI. For the CDR3, the DNA is TGCGCCAGCAGTGGGGGACTAGCGGCTCGGGAGCAGTTCTTC. Translation: CASSGGLAAREQFF.

The V call is TRBV27, the J call TRBJ1-4; D possibly corresponds to TRBD1 (5 bases). Trimming removed 7 bases from V and 6 bases from J, with 15 bases in between. CDR1 is MNHEY and CDR2 is SMNVEV in the germline V gene (reference sequence). There are 14 residues in the CDR3. The CDR3 reads CASNAGGFHEKLFF. The CDR3, as DNA: TGTGCCAGCAATGCGGGGGGGTTTCATGAAAAACTGTTTTTT.

This clonotype was observed a handful of times. The chain links TRBV3-1 to TRBJ2-1; D is undetermined. V lost 3 bases, J lost 3 bases, and 9 bases lay in between. This CDR3 is built from 14 residues. Germline V gene data show CDR1 as LGHDT and CDR2 as YNNKEL (reference sequence). The CDR3 DNA follows: TGTGCCAGCAGCCAGTGGGGTCGCTACAATGAGCAGTTCTTC. It specifies CASSQWGRYNEQFF.

This chain joins TRBV4-2 and TRBJ2-1; D may be TRBD2 (6 bases). The J call may not be correct, given that the DNA end is closer to TRBJ2-7. Germline V gene data show CDR1 as LGHNA and CDR2 as YNFKEQ. The CDR3 totals 15 residues. CDR3 region: CASSRGGLDYNEQYF. The CDR3 DNA reads as TGTGCCAGCAGCCGAGGAGGTCTGGACTACAATGAGCAGTACTTC.

The DNA for the CDR3 is TGCGCCAGCAGCTTGAGAGGGGCCCTTCCAGAGACCCAGTACTTC. It codes for CASSLRGALPETQYF. V usage is TRBV5-1 and J usage is TRBJ2-5; tentatively, D is TRBD1 or TRBD2 (5 bases each). There are 15 residues in the CDR3. The ends were cut back, 1 base at V and 4 bases at J, with 14 bases in the middle. From germline, CDR1 is SGHRS and CDR2 YFSETQ.

This clonotype was recorded a few times. The rearrangement joins TRBV28 to TRBJ2-1, with 9 bases that match TRBD2. V dropped 7 bases and J dropped 4; count of bases not matched to a gene: 5. This CDR3 has 14 residues. CDR1 is MDHEN and CDR2 is SYDVKM in the germline V gene. CDR3 protein: CASKPSGAYNEQFF. In DNA form, the CDR3 reads TGTGCCAGCAAACCTAGCGGGGCTTACAATGAGCAGTTCTTC. Drawing the rest from reference TRBV28 and TRBJ2-1, the complete variable domain is DVKVTQSSRYLVKRTGEKVFLECVQDMDHENMFWYRQDPGLGLRLIYFSYDVKMKEKGDIPEGYSVSREKKERFSLILESASTNQTSMYLCASKPSGAYNEQFFGPGTRLTVL.

The V and J genes are TRBV6-1 and TRBJ1-2; a possible D gene is TRBD1 (6 bases). CDR1 is MNHNS, CDR2 SASEGT, per germline. Trimming took 7 bases from V and 4 from J, leaving 13 bases between them. The CDR3 contains 13 residues. The DNA of the CDR3 is TGTGCCAGCAACAGGGTAGGCCTCTATGGCTACACCTTC. Its translation: CASNRVGLYGYTF.

This clonotype has more than one count but fewer than ten. V is TRBV6-5 and J is TRBJ2-1; 11 bases are a match to TRBD2. Losses at the gene ends were 4 bases for V and 0 bases for J; bases not matched to a gene: 14. CDR1 and CDR2 (germline): MNHEY, SVGAGI. CDR3 length equals 20 residues. In DNA, the CDR3 is TGTGCCAGCAGTTCCCGAGGTAGCGGGGGGGACTCAAGCTCCTACAATGAGCAGTTCTTC. Encoded protein: CASSSRGSGGDSSSYNEQFF.

The chain uses TRBV3-1 and TRBJ2-1; 9 bases fit TRBD2. The CDR3 covers 15 residues. In germline, CDR1 is LGHDT, CDR2 YNNKEL (reference sequence). Germline trimming cut 1 base from V and 9 bases from J; bases unmatched to any gene: 7. DNA of the CDR3: TGTGCCAGCAGCCAAGCAGCGGGGGGCCACAGTGAGCAGTTCTTC. The encoded protein is CASSQAAGGHSEQFF.

The CDR3 nucleotides read TGTGCCAGCAGGGGGAGGATGGGGGAAAAACTGTTTTTT. It encodes CASRGRMGEKLFF. The J gene is TRBJ1-4, the V gene TRBV6-6; no clear D gene. From germline, CDR1 is MNHNY and CDR2 SVGAGI (reference sequence). V was cut by 6 bases and J by 8 bases, with 13 bases left in between. This CDR3 spans 13 amino acids.

The chain combines TRBV11-2 with TRBJ2-1, with no clear D. Judging by the DNA end, TRBJ2-7 fits better; the J call may be wrong. Looked up from germline, CDR1 is SGHAT and CDR2 is FQNNGV. The CDR3 is 15 residues long. In DNA form, the CDR3 reads TGTGCCAGCAGCTTCGAGTACGTTTCCTACAATGAGCAGTACTTC. This gives the protein CASSFEYVSYNEQYF.

V usage is TRBV7-9 and J usage is TRBJ2-5; D possibly corresponds to TRBD2 (6 bases). The germline V gene has CDR1 SEHNR and CDR2 FQNEAQ (reference sequence). V was pared by 1 base and J by 3 bases, with 9 bases between. The CDR3 contains 14 residues. The CDR3 here is CASSLVGLKETQYF. The CDR3 DNA sequence: TGTGCCAGCAGCTTAGTGGGACTTAAAGAGACCCAGTACTTC. Filled out from reference TRBV7-9 and TRBJ2-5, the complete variable domain reads DTGVSQNPRHKITKRGQNVTFRCDPISEHNRLYWYRQTLGQGPEFLTYFQNEAQLEKSRLLSDRFSAERPKGSFSTLEIQRTEQGDSAMYLCASSLVGLKETQYFGPGTRLLVL.

This clonotype has a handful of counts. This chain joins TRBV6-2 or TRBV6-3 and TRBJ2-5; 16 positions agree with TRBD2. The CDR3 consists of 16 residues. Germline V gene data show CDR1 as MNHEY and CDR2 as SVGEGT. Losses at the gene ends were 6 bases for V and 2 bases for J; bases not matched to a gene: 3. The CDR3 here is CASSRGLAGGQETQYF. CDR3 DNA sequence: TGTGCCAGCAGCCGGGGACTAGCGGGGGGGCAAGAGACCCAGTACTTC.

Only a few counts were recorded for this clonotype. Here the CDR3 reads CASSVGGLNSPLHF. The CDR3 nucleotides read TGTGCCAGCAGCGTGGGAGGCCTTAATTCACCCCTCCACTTT. The rearrangement links TRBV7-9 to TRBJ1-6; D call uncertain. The CDR3 is made up of 14 amino acids. CDR1 is SEHNR, CDR2 FQNEAQ, per germline (reference sequence). Trimming cost V 5 bases and J 6 bases, with 11 bases left between them.

The chain employs TRBV24-1 and TRBJ1-2; TRBD1 agrees at 8 bases. In germline, CDR1 is KGHDR, CDR2 SFDVKD. This CDR3 has 14 residues. The junction had 6 bases not matched to a gene; V was cut back by 3 bases and J by 7 bases. CDR3 bases: TGTGCCACCAGTGATGGGACAGGTAAAAGTGGCTACACCTTC. Translating it yields CATSDGTGKSGYTF.